This TCR beta chain was sequenced in a study of blood T cell repertoires in COVID-19 (dated by TCRdb to about 2020). At the level of the whole study: The collaborator samples originated in the United States, Italy and Spain and spanned the acute and convalescent phases of COVID-19. The prospective study material was composed of cDNA or gDNA derived from T cells, B-cell-depleted T cells, or PBMCs. Subjects who had been exposed to COVID-19, were actively infected with it, or had recovered from it provided the deeply sampled blood TCRbeta repertoires that made up the dataset. A freely available public database, intended as a resource for researchers studying the immune response to SARS-CoV-2, is where the repertoires were released. The samples were drawn from the first 160 participants of the ongoing ImmuneRACE study and from under 1,500 subjects provided by 6 global collaborators. Sample metadata almost always included a de-identified subject ID, COVID-19 status, age in years and sex. Where HLA class I and class II types were available, the types were taken from metadata supplied by the sample provider, not from assay-based typing. Points the paper makes about the study in general: How much clinical and demographic metadata was included differed by source and by participant, and the metadata was provided uncurated.

About this clone itself: Its antigen is not yet known. Base qualities are missing; no much larger clone stands one base away.

Collaborating institutions collected whole blood in K2EDTA tubes following their own protocols. For TCRbeta analysis, collaborators shipped samples as frozen whole blood, isolated PBMCs, or DNA extracted from either of those sample types. The immunoSEQ Assay, a bias-controlled multiplex PCR, was used to amplify TCRbeta CDR3 regions from genomic DNA. The published analysis was carried out like this. The number of nucleated cells in each sample was estimated from the amplification of reference gene primers within the assay. Sequence reads were collapsed and filtered to measure the absolute abundance of every unique TCRbeta CDR3 rearrangement. For each sample, productive Simpson clonality was calculated as the square root of Simpson's diversity index across productive rearrangements. TCRdb carries this immuneACCESS record with in-frame sequences only. Its versions omit some clonotypes, under half of them owing to an unresolved V gene in the studies checked, with the rest unexplained. Clone size and the V and J calls come from that table; the DNA yielded D and trimming. The sample contains approximately 180,000 clones, 75% to 80% of them found a single time. Together, the top ten hold approximately 26% of the sample.

The sequence derives from a woman aged 65 to 85 with acute or convalescent COVID-19. The sequenced material came from peripheral blood.

The nucleotide sequence is TGTGCCATCAGTGAGTCTGGACGTCCGGGGAATTCACCCCTCCACTTT. Translated, this gives CAISESGRPGNSPLHF. This receptor chain uses TRBV10-3 and TRBJ1-6; the D gene is unclear. The CDR3, cysteine through phenylalanine, is 16 amino acids long. Just CDR3 DNA is preserved here, 48 bases in frame from base 1. V and J lose 0 bases and 7 bases, and a span of 13 bases separates them. The germline V gene sets CDR1 to ENHRY and CDR2 to SYGVKD.